The rows below give T cell receptor beta chains drawn from one sample of a study of blood T cell repertoires in COVID-19. Method: immunoSEQ multiplex PCR; TCRdb's copy keeps in-frame clones and lacks some. In the table there are around 210,000 clones, roughly nine tenths of which are singletons. The specimen was peripheral blood. The receptors originated from a woman in her 70s with acute or convalescent COVID-19. Both conserved end residues are part of each CDR3. D genes are given only for firm matches. Where a row states a size, it is once, few, many or the class of an expanded clone; other rows omit it.

d_call j_call v_call clone_size cdr3_aa cdr3_nt
NA TRBJ1-1 TRBV24-1 NA CATSDPREGLAFF TGTGCCACCAGTGATCCTCGGGAAGGGTTGGCTTTCTTT
NA TRBJ1-5 TRBV6-5 NA CASGGGRINNQPQHF TGTGCCAGCGGGGGGGGGCGGATCAACAATCAGCCCCAGCATTTT
TRBD2 TRBJ2-1 TRBV4-3 NA CASSQASLAGGRWGYNEQFF TGCGCCAGCAGCCAAGCGTCTCTAGCGGGAGGGCGCTGGGGTTACAATGAGCAGTTCTTC
TRBD2 TRBJ2-1 TRBV29-1 NA CSVALLAGSYNEQFF TGCAGCGTTGCGTTACTAGCGGGTTCATACAATGAGCAGTTCTTC
TRBD2 TRBJ2-5 TRBV24-1 NA CATSAGSGRVRTQYF TGTGCCACCAGTGCCGGTAGCGGGAGAGTACGGACCCAGTACTTC
TRBD1 TRBJ1-3 TRBV2 once CASSGGTGGSGNTIYF TGTGCCAGCAGTGGCGGGACAGGGGGCTCTGGAAACACCATATATTTT
NA TRBJ1-1 TRBV7-8 NA CASSLVAQANTEAFF TGTGCCAGCAGCTTAGTAGCACAGGCAAACACTGAAGCTTTCTTT
TRBD1 TRBJ1-1 TRBV5-1 NA CASSLQGGNTEAFF TGCGCCAGCAGCCTACAGGGGGGGAACACTGAAGCTTTCTTT
TRBD1 TRBJ2-6 TRBV27 NA CASSFRTGSGANVLTF TGTGCCAGCAGTTTCCGGACAGGGTCTGGGGCCAACGTCCTGACTTTC
NA TRBJ1-4 TRBV18 NA CASSLDRNEKLFF TGTGCCAGCTCACTAGACAGAAATGAAAAACTGTTTTTT
NA TRBJ2-7 TRBV2 NA CASGPTTYEQYF TGTGCCAGCGGGCCAACAACCTACGAGCAGTACTTC
NA TRBJ1-1 TRBV18 NA CASSRGNTEAFF TGTGCCAGCTCTCGAGGGAACACTGAAGCTTTCTTT
NA TRBJ2-5 TRBV19 NA CASSTGLRPTQYF TGTGCCAGTAGTACTGGACTCCGACCGACCCAGTACTTC
TRBD1 TRBJ2-3 TRBV25-1 NA CASSDPRGFGTDTQYF TGTGCCAGCAGTGACCCCAGGGGGTTTGGGACAGATACGCAGTATTTT
NA TRBJ2-1 TRBV7-8 once CASSQTRGTYNEQFF TGTGCCAGCAGCCAAACACGGGGAACCTACAATGAGCAGTTCTTC
TRBD1 TRBJ1-1 TRBV6-5 few CASRDRGFTEAFF TGTGCCAGCAGGGACAGGGGGTTCACTGAAGCTTTCTTT
NA TRBJ2-5 TRBV7-9 NA CASSLLADQETQYF TGTGCCAGCAGCTTGTTGGCGGATCAAGAGACCCAGTACTTC
NA TRBJ1-5 TRBV2 NA CASRGSSGNQPQHF TGTGCCAGCAGAGGGAGCTCAGGTAATCAGCCCCAGCATTTT
NA TRBJ2-3 TRBV5-5 NA CASSLDGSRTDTQYF TGTGCCAGCAGCTTGGACGGGAGTCGCACAGATACGCAGTATTTT
NA TRBJ1-1 TRBV19 NA CASSRRFRGRGGNTEAFF TGTGCCAGTAGTAGACGTTTCCGAGGGCGGGGTGGGAACACTGAAGCTTTCTTT
NA TRBJ1-2 TRBV2 NA CASSGQNLGGYTF TGTGCCAGCAGCGGACAGAATTTGGGTGGCTACACCTTC
TRBD2 TRBJ2-1 TRBV11-3 NA CASSPTGLAGYNEQFF TGTGCCAGCAGCCCGACAGGACTAGCGGGGTACAATGAGCAGTTCTTC
NA TRBJ1-3 TRBV28 NA CASSPPLGGGNTIYF TGTGCCAGCAGTCCCCCCCTGGGCGGGGGAAACACCATATATTTT
TRBD1 TRBJ1-5 TRBV28 NA CASSSLGRGKEPQHF TGTGCCAGCAGTTCTCTTGGCAGGGGGAAGGAGCCCCAGCATTTT
NA TRBJ2-7 TRBV7-2 NA CASSLDRHEQYF TGTGCCAGCAGCTTAGACAGGCACGAGCAGTACTTC
TRBD2 TRBJ2-7 TRBV5-4 NA CASSQGLAGVSYEQYF TGTGCCAGCAGCCAGGGACTAGCGGGAGTTTCCTACGAGCAGTACTTC
TRBD1 TRBJ1-3 TRBV5-1 NA CASSLRQGDTIYF TGCGCCAGCAGCTTGCGACAGGGGGACACCATATATTTT
NA TRBJ2-2 TRBV7-2 NA CASSPSTGAGWAGELFF TGTGCCAGCAGCCCAAGTACAGGGGCGGGATGGGCCGGGGAGCTGTTTTTT
TRBD1 TRBJ1-3 TRBV5-4 NA CASSAQGPPGNTIYF TGTGCCAGCAGCGCACAGGGGCCCCCTGGAAACACCATATATTTT
TRBD1 TRBJ2-1 TRBV10-3 NA CAISAMTGFNNEQFF TGTGCCATCAGCGCCATGACAGGGTTCAACAATGAGCAGTTCTTC
TRBD1 TRBJ1-4 TRBV18 NA CASSSDRVPEEKLFF TGTGCCAGCTCAAGCGACAGGGTCCCAGAGGAAAAACTGTTTTTT
NA TRBJ2-7 TRBV6-5 NA CASSLQISYEQYF TGTGCCAGCAGCCTACAGATCTCCTACGAGCAGTACTTC
NA TRBJ2-1 TRBV4-3 NA CASSQDPGEGNEQFF TGCGCCAGCAGCCAAGACCCGGGAGAGGGCAATGAGCAGTTCTTC
NA TRBJ2-2 TRBV2 NA CASTSNSRGTGELFF TGTGCCAGCACTTCTAATTCGCGAGGGACCGGGGAGCTGTTTTTT
NA TRBJ2-5 TRBV12-5 NA CASGSPAGTQYF TGTGCTAGTGGTTCCCCCGCGGGGACCCAGTACTTC
TRBD2 TRBJ2-3 TRBV11-2 NA CASSWGTSGITDTQYF TGTGCCAGCAGCTGGGGGACTAGCGGTATCACAGATACGCAGTATTTT
TRBD2 TRBJ2-7 TRBV7-2 NA CASSLGLAGALSYEQYF TGTGCCAGCAGCTTAGGACTAGCGGGGGCTCTCTCCTACGAGCAGTACTTC
NA TRBJ2-7 TRBV18 NA CASSWDNPYEQYF TGTGCCAGCTCCTGGGACAACCCCTACGAGCAGTACTTC
TRBD1 TRBJ2-2 TRBV6-5 NA CASSSGTGDSGELFF TGTGCCAGCAGTTCCGGGACAGGGGATTCCGGGGAGCTGTTTTTT
TRBD1 TRBJ1-2 TRBV4-1 NA CASSQWTGGSYGYTF TGCGCCAGCAGCCAATGGACAGGGGGCTCCTATGGCTACACCTTC
NA TRBJ1-3 TRBV3-1/TRBV3-2 NA CASSYRQPAGNTIYF TGTGCCAGCAGCTATAGACAGCCCGCTGGAAACACCATATATTTT
NA TRBJ1-1 TRBV6-5 NA CASSYSDAGTEAFF TGTGCCAGCAGTTACTCCGACGCGGGCACTGAAGCTTTCTTT
NA TRBJ2-2 TRBV4-1 few CASSQDWGRRTGELFF TGCGCCAGCAGCCAAGATTGGGGGCGACGGACCGGGGAGCTGTTTTTT
NA TRBJ2-7 TRBV5-1 NA CASSLYPTSSYEQYF TGCGCCAGCAGCTTGTATCCTACTAGCTCCTACGAGCAGTACTTC
NA TRBJ1-5 TRBV21-1 NA CASSFGERERYSNQPQHF TGTGCCAGCAGCTTTGGCGAGAGGGAGAGATATAGCAATCAGCCCCAGCATTTT
NA TRBJ2-5 TRBV7-6 NA CASSHRAQETQYF TGTGCCAGCAGCCACAGGGCCCAAGAGACCCAGTACTTC
NA TRBJ1-2 TRBV5-1 NA CASSLEGQPWGYTF TGCGCCAGCAGCTTGGAGGGGCAGCCCTGGGGCTACACCTTC
NA TRBJ1-2 TRBV7-2 NA CASSPLIAGVSGYTF TGTGCCAGCAGCCCGCTAATTGCGGGGGTATCTGGCTACACCTTC
TRBD1 TRBJ2-2 TRBV9 NA CASSSRQGTGELFF TGTGCCAGCAGCTCCCGACAGGGCACCGGGGAGCTGTTTTTT
NA TRBJ1-1 TRBV19 NA CASSIVAASNTEAFF TGTGCCAGTAGTATAGTCGCGGCTTCTAACACTGAAGCTTTCTTT
TRBD2 TRBJ2-1 TRBV7-2 NA CASSLDRTGTSLFF TGTGCCAGCAGCTTAGATCGGACCGGGACTAGCCTGTTCTTC
NA TRBJ2-2 TRBV7-3 NA CASSLIEVRNTGELFF TGTGCCAGCAGCTTAATCGAAGTCAGGAACACCGGGGAGCTGTTTTTT
TRBD1 TRBJ2-7 TRBV19 NA CASSPIPGTGKGYEQYF TGTGCCAGTAGTCCGATCCCGGGGACAGGGAAGGGGTACGAGCAGTACTTC
NA TRBJ1-1 TRBV3-1/TRBV3-2 NA CASDRSGGNTEAFF TGTGCCAGCGACCGATCGGGGGGAAACACTGAAGCTTTCTTT